This T cell receptor (beta chain) appears in the sequencing data of a study of blood T cell repertoires in COVID-19. Study overall: Specimens from acute and convalescent COVID-19 originated in the United States, Italy and Spain. In each case, the material was cDNA or gDNA derived from T cells, B-cell-depleted T cells, or PBMCs.

Using immunoSEQ multiplex PCR, the repertoire was profiled, and TCRdb retains in-frame clones only, with some absent. The table shows some 320,000 clones, with just under 90% occurring only once. Everyone who took part was 18 to 89 years old, and they came from about two dozen US areas. A case of COVID-19 had been met by exposed participants within 2 weeks before study entry. Source material: PBMCs or T cells enriched from blood (not recorded which). The TCR sequence derives from a woman between 50 and 59 years old who had been exposed to COVID-19.

CDR3 protein: CASSVGSGANTGELFF. Here the CDR3 DNA reads TGTGCCAGCAGCGTAGGTAGCGGGGCGAACACCGGGGAGCTGTTTTTT. The chain employs TRBV9 and TRBJ2-2; 8 bases align to TRBD2. This CDR3 comprises 16 residues. The ends lost 0 bases at V and 0 bases at J; junction bases unmatched: 1. The germline V gene has CDR1 SGDLS and CDR2 YYNGEE.